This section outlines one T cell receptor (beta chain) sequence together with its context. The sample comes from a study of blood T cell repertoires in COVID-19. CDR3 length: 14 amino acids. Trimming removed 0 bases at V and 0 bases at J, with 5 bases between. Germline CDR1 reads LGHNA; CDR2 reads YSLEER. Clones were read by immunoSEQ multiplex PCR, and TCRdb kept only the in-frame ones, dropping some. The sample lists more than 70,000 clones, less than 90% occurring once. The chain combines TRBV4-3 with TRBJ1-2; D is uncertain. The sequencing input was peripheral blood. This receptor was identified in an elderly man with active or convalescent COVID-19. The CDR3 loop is CASSQDLTNYGYTF. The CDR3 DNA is TGCGCCAGCAGCCAAGATCTAACTAACTATGGCTACACCTTC.